This T cell receptor (beta chain) was observed in a study of Tregs in tolerant kidney transplant recipients. This CDR3 is built from 13 residues. The germline gives CDR1 SGHRS, CDR2 YFSETQ. Trimming stripped 4 bases from V and 4 bases from J, with 9 bases between. Regarding this clone: No antigen is known for it. The missing CDR3 end, 3 residues past where the read stops, is filled in from the germline J gene.

Sequencing used immunoSEQ multiplex PCR; TCRdb keeps in-frame clones, though not all of them. This sample's table has roughly 50,000 clones. General study points: The small number of patients limits these findings pending further validation.

This chain connects TRBV5-1 to TRBJ1-5, with a possible D match to TRBD1 (6 bases). This sample comprised CD4+ T cells from blood, obtained before the transplant. This clonotype was obtained from a human donor who received a combined kidney and bone marrow transplant. The part of the CDR3 DNA that was read is TGCGCCAGCAGCATGGACAGAAATCAGCCC. Protein sequence: CASSMDRNQP. The CDR3 in full is CASSMDRNQPQHF.